This T cell receptor (beta chain) was identified during a study of Graves' ophthalmopathy and Graves' hyperthyroidism. Study-wide context: Hyperthyroidism showing no ophthalmopathy within 18 months of follow-up was stable.

TCR beta CDR3 regions were amplified from RNA transcripts. The first-round RT-PCR employed HTBI primers together with the Qiagen OneStep RT-PCR kit. A multiplex PCR was then performed as the second round. TCRdb used MiXCR to reprocess the multiplex PCR reads, holding one entry per CDR3 protein. In the table there are about 550,000 distinct CDR3 sequences, under 45% of which are singletons. To note about this clonotype: The antigen is not known.

Newly diagnosed, the hyperthyroidism patients had under 2 months' duration and were aged 18 to 65. Whole-study results and caveats: Predictions made by the model for ophthalmopathy progression reached under 71% sensitivity and about 72% specificity. Among thyroid clonotypes expanded above 0.001 frequency, most also appeared in blood.

The CDR3 is 18 amino acids. V was pared by 4 bases and J by 2 bases, with 10 bases of the junction left unmatched. CDR1 and CDR2 from the germline V gene are SGHTA and FQGNSA. Input material: peripheral blood or thyroid tissue (not recorded which). This TCR derives from an adult man with Graves' hyperthyroidism. The V and J genes are TRBV7-2 and TRBJ2-3; 12 positions match TRBD2. This chain's CDR3 is CASSSRRLAGVPTDTQYF. CDR3 coding DNA: TGTGCCAGCAGCTCCCGCCGACTAGCGGGAGTCCCCACAGATACGCAGTATTTT.